Each of the 13 T cell receptor beta chains below was sequenced from the same sample in a study of tumor-infiltrating lymphocytes in primary liver carcinoma. With roughly 0.5 ug total RNA as template and a constant-region primer, TCR beta cDNA was made. Investigators got TCR beta libraries out of three nested multiplex PCR rounds, done with slightly modified ARM-PCR. Each of the first two PCR rounds ran approximately 9 cycles with TRBV1-TRBV30 forward and C-beta reverse primers. In TCRdb, the multiplex PCR reads were re-called with MiXCR into one record per CDR3 protein. The data contain roughly 100,000 distinct CDR3 sequences, about 63% of them singletons. Both RNA and DNA were isolated together from roughly 20-30 mg of bulk tissue that had not been sorted. The specimen was liver tumor tissue from sampling region 2. The subset: tumor region T2, inferior pole. These receptors were taken from a woman aged 55-69 years with primary liver carcinoma and hepatitis B virus infection.

On this clonotype itself: The germline gene is not matched at one end of the junction; a read error may be the cause. The gene calls are TRBV11-3 and TRBJ2-1; TRBD2 agrees at 7 bases. The CDR3 has 14 residues. Germline assignment: CDR1 SGHNT and CDR2 YENEEA. The CDR3 here is CASSLGGSANEQSF. DNA of the CDR3: TGTGCCAGCAGCTTAGGCGGGAGTGCTAATGAGCAGTCCTTC.

This clonotype was recorded many times. V usage is TRBV2 and J usage is TRBJ2-7; D not certain. Germline V lookup: CDR1 SNHLY, CDR2 FYNNEI. The CDR3 spans 12 residues. The V end lost 7 bases, the J end lost 0 bases, and 7 bases lay between the germline ends. The CDR3, as DNA: TGTGCCAGCATTTTAAGCTCCTACGAGCAGTACTTC. This encodes CASILSSYEQYF.

Regarding this clonotype: The junction departs from germline at one end; a sequencing error may be responsible. The chain has TRBV29-1 and TRBJ2-1; D unresolved. Germline CDR1 is SQVTM and CDR2 is ANQGSEA. The CDR3 runs 11 residues. The CDR3 DNA sequence: TGCGGCGTTGATGTTTTTAATGAGCAGTTCTTC. This gives the protein CGVDVFNEQFF.

J is TRBJ2-3 and V is TRBV29-1, with 9 bases fitting TRBD2. The germline V gene encodes CDR1 SQVTM and CDR2 ANQGSEA. The CDR3 is 15 residues long. The CDR3 DNA reads TGCAACACAACCGATAGCGGGAGAGGGACAGATACGCAGTATTTT. Translation gives CNTTDSGRGTDTQYF.

As for this clonotype: A much larger clone sits a single nucleotide away, making a read error possible. V and J are TRBV28 and TRBJ2-3; D uncertain. This CDR3 region has 15 residues. Germline V gives CDR1 MDHEN, CDR2 SYDVKM. V was pared by 6 bases and J by 5 bases, with 18 bases between. In nucleotides, the CDR3 is TGTGCCAGCAGCCCCACAGTGGGCCGGAGAGATACGCAGTATTTT. Its protein product is CASSPTVGRRDTQYF.

In this sample, this clonotype turned up many times. The chain joins TRBV5-1 to TRBJ2-2; 7 bases are a match to TRBD1. Germline CDR1 reads SGHRS; CDR2 reads YFSETQ. The CDR3 spans 15 residues. The ends lost 2 bases at V and 1 base at J; junction bases unmatched: 2. CDR3 coding DNA: TGCGCCAGCAGCTTCAACAGGGGGAACACCGGGGAGCTGTTTTTT. This sequence encodes CASSFNRGNTGELFF.

About this clonotype: A junction end diverges from the germline sequence, so it may reflect a read error. The rearrangement joins TRBV7-9 to TRBJ2-2; TRBD1 matches at 7 bases. The CDR3 runs 14 residues. Per germline, CDR1 SEHNR and CDR2 FQNEAQ (reference sequence). CDR3 nucleotide sequence: TGTGCCAGCAGCAAGGACAGGCTCACCGGGGAGCTGCTTTTT. This gives the protein CASSKDRLTGELLF.

This clonotype was seen many times. The chain links TRBV28 to TRBJ1-2; a weak D match, TRBD1 (6 bases). In germline, CDR1 is MDHEN, CDR2 SYDVKM. V dropped 7 bases and J dropped 5 bases, with 14 bases sitting between them. CDR3 size: 13 residues. The CDR3 DNA sequence: TGTGCCAGCAAAGGTCAGGGGAAGTATGGCTACACCTTC. Protein: CASKGQGKYGYTF.

Points on this clonotype: Mismatch with germline at one junction end may stem from a read error. This sequence joins TRBV11-2 and TRBJ2-3; 8 nucleotides line up with TRBD2. The CDR3 loop spans 17 amino acids. From germline, CDR1 is SGHAT and CDR2 FQNNGV. The CDR3 DNA follows: TGCGCCAGCAGCCCAACACTAGCGGACCGTAACACAGATACGCAGTATTTT. The encoded protein is CASSPTLADRNTDTQYF.

Regarding this clonotype: Its ends do not fully match the called genes, so a read error is possible. V usage is TRBV29-1 and J usage is TRBJ2-7; 8 bases line up with TRBD2. The germline CDR1 and CDR2 sequences are SQVTM and ANQGSEA. The CDR3 has 14 amino acids. The CDR3: CSVGGLVTPYEQYF. DNA for the CDR3: TGCAGCGTTGGGGGACTAGTAACCCCCTATGAGCAGTACTTC.

About this clonotype itself: At one end the junction does not follow the germline gene, possibly because of a read error. The chain joins TRBV29-1 to TRBJ2-3; 7 bases are a match to TRBD1. The CDR3 runs to 14 residues. CDR1 is SQVTM, CDR2 ANQGSEA, per germline. In DNA, the CDR3 is TGTAGCGTTGAGGACAGGACTCACACAGATACGCAGTATTTT. It encodes CSVEDRTHTDTQYF.

This clonotype was observed many times. The V and J genes are TRBV4-1 and TRBJ1-1; D uncertain. There are 15 residues in the CDR3. The germline V gene encodes CDR1 MGHRA and CDR2 YSYEKL. Trimming stripped 4 bases from V and 3 bases from J, with 15 bases between. DNA of the CDR3: TGCGCCAGCAGCCGCGGAATCTCTGGGGACACTGAAGCTTTCTTT. Translated: CASSRGISGDTEAFF.

The chain joins TRBV20-1 to TRBJ2-6, with 10 bases matching TRBD1. V shed 6 bases, J shed 9 bases, and the junction held 20 bases outside the gene matches. Germline-derived CDR1 and CDR2 are DFQATT and SNEGSKA (reference sequence). CDR3 length equals 18 residues. The CDR3 sequence: CSAHSGDRGSSGLNVLTF. In DNA form, the CDR3 reads TGCAGTGCCCACTCGGGGGACAGGGGTAGCTCTGGGCTCAACGTCCTGACTTTC.